This TCR beta chain was profiled in a study of cytomegalovirus exposure and HLA in healthy donors. PCR amplification relied on 60 Vbeta primers (plus 13 Jbeta primers). Data came from immunoSEQ multiplex PCR; TCRdb stores just in-frame clones and leaves some out. The table lists over 150,000 clones, around 77% of them singletons, with about 1.3% in the top ten. This clone showed up just a few times. The CDR3 sequence is 16 residues long. CDR1 MNHEY and CDR2 SMNVEV come from the germline V gene (reference sequence). J lost 3 bases, V lost 1 base, and 5 bases had no gene match. The sequenced sample was PBMCs. This sequence was found in a man aged 55 to 70 in good health and CMV-seronegative. V gene TRBV27 combines with J gene TRBJ2-7; TRBD2 matches 11 bases. The CDR3 loop reads CASSLLNLAGGYEQYF. CDR3 coding DNA: TGTGCCAGCAGTTTATTGAATCTAGCGGGAGGCTACGAGCAGTACTTC.